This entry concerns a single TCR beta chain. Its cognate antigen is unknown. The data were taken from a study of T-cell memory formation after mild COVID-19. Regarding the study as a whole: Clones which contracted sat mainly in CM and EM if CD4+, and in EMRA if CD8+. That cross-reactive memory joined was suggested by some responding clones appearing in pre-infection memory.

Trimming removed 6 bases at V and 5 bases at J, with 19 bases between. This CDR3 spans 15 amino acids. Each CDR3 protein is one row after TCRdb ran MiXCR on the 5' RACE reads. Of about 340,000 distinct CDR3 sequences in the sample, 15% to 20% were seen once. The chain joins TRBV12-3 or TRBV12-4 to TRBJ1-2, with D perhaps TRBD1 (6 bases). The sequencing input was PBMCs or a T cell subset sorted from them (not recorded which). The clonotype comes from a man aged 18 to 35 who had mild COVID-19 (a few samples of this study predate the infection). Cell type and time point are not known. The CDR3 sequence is CASSQYVRGAYGYTF. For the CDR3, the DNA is TGTGCCAGCAGCCAATACGTGAGGGGGGCTTATGGCTACACCTTC.